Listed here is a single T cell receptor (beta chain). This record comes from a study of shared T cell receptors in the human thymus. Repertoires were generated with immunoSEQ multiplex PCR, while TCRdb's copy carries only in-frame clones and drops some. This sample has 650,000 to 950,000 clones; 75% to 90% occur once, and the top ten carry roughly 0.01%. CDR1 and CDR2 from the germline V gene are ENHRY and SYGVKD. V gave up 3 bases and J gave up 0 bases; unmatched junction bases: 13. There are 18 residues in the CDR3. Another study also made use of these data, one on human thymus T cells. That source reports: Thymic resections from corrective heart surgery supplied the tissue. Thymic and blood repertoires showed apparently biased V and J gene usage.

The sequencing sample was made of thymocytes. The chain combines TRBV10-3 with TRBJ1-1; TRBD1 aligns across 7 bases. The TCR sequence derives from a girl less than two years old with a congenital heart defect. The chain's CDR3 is CAISDRDSLYSMNTEAFF. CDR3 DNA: TGTGCCATCAGTGACCGGGACAGTCTTTACTCCATGAACACTGAAGCTTTCTTT.